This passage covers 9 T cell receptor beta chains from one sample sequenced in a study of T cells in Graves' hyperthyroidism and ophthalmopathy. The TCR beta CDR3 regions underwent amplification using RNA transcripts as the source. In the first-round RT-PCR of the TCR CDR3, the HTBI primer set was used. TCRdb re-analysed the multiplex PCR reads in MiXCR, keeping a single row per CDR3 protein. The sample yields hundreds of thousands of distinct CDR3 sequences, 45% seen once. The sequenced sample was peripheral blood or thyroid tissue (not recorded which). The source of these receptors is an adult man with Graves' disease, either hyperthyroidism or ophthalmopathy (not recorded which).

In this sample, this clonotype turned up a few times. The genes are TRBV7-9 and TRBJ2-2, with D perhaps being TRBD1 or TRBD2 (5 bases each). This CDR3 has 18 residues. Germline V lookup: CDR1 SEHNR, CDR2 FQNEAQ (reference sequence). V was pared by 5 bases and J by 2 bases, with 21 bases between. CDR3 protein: CASSPTWGSGDNTGELFF. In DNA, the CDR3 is TGTGCCAGCAGCCCGACCTGGGGGAGCGGTGATAACACCGGGGAGCTGTTTTTT.

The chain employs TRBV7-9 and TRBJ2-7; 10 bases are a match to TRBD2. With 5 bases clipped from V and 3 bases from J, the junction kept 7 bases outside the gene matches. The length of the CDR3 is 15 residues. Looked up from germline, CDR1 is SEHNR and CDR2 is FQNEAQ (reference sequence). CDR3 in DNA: TGTGCCAGCAGCCATGAGGGACTAGCGAGCTACGAGCAGTACTTC. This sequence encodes CASSHEGLASYEQYF.

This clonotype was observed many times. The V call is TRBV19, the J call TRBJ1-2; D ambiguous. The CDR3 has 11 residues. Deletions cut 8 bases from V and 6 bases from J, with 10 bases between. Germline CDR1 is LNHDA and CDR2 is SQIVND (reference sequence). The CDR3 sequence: CASRLGDGYTF. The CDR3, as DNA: TGTGCCAGTCGATTGGGTGATGGCTACACCTTC.

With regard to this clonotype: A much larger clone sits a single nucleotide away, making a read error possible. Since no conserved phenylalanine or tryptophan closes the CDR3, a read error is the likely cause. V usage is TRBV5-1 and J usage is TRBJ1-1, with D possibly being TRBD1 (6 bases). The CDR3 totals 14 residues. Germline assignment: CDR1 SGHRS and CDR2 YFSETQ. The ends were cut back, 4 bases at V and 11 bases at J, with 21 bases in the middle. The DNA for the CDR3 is TGCGCCAGCAGCGTGTCTACCGGGACATCAGTTGCTTTCCTT. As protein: CASSVSTGTSVAFL.

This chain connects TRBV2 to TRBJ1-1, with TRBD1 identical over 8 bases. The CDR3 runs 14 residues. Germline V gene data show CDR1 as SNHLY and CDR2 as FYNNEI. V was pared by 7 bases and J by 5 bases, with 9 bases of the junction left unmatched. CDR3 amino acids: CASTTGQGWTEAFF. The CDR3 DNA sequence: TGTGCCAGCACTACCGGACAGGGATGGACTGAAGCTTTCTTT. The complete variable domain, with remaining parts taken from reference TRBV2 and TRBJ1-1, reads EPEVTQTPSHQVTQMGQEVILRCVPISNHLYFYWYRQILGQKVEFLVSFYNNEISEKSEIFDDQFSVERPDGSNFTLKIRSTKLEDSAMYFCASTTGQGWTEAFFGQGTRLTVV.

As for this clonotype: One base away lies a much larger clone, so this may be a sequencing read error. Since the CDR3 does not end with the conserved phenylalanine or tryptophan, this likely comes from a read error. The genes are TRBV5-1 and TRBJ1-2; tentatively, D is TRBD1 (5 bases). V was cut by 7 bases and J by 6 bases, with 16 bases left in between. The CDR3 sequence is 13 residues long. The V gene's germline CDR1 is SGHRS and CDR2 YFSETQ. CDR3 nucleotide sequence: TGCGCCAGCGGAACCGGGTCCAGGGATGGCTACACCGTC. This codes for CASGTGSRDGYTV.

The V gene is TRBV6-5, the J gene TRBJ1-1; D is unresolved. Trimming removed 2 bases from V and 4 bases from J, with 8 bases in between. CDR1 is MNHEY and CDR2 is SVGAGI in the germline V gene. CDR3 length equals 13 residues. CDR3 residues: CASSYETTTEAFF. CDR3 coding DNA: TGTGCCAGCAGTTACGAGACAACCACTGAAGCTTTCTTT.

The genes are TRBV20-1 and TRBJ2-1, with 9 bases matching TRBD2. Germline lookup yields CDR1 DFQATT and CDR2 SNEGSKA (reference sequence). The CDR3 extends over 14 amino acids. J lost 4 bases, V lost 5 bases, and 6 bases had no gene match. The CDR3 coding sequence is TGCAGTGCTCGCTGGGCGGGGGGGTACAATGAGCAGTTCTTC. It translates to CSARWAGGYNEQFF.

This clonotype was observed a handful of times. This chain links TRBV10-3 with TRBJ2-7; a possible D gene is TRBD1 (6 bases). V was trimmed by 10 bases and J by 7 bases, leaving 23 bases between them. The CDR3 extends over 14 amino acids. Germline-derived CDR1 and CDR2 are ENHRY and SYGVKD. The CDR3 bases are TGTGCCAGCTCACCCACTTGGGACATTGGGGAGCAGTACTTC. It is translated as CASSPTWDIGEQYF.